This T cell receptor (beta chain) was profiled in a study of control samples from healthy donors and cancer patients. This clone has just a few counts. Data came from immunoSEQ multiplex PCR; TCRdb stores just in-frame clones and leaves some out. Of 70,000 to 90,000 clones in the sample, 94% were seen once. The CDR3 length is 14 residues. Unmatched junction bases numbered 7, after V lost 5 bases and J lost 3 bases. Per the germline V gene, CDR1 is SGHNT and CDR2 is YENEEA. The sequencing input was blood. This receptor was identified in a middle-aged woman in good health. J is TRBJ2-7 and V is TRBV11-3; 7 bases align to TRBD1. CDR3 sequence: CASSQNRGNYEQYF. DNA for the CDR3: TGTGCCAGCAGCCAAAACAGGGGAAACTACGAGCAGTACTTC.